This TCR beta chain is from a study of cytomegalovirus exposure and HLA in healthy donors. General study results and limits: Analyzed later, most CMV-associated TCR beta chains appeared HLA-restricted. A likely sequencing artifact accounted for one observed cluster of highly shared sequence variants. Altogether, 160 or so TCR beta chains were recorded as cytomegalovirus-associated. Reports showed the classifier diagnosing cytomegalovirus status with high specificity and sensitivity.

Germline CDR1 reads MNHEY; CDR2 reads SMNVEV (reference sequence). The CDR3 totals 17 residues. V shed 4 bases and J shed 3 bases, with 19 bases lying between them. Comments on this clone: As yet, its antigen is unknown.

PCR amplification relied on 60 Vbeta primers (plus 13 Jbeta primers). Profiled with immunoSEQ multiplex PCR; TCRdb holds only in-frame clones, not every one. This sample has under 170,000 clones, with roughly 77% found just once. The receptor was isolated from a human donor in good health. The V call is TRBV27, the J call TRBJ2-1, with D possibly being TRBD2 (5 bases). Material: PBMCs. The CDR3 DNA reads TGTGCCAGCAGTTCCTCATCTCGGGGTATGGGCTACAATGAGCAGTTCTTC. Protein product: CASSSSSRGMGYNEQFF.